The 5 T cell receptor beta chains below were found in one sample sequenced in a study of blood T cell repertoires in COVID-19. This table comes from immunoSEQ multiplex PCR, and its TCRdb copy is limited to in-frame clones, with some not included. The table lists about 58,000 clones, 80% to 90% of them singletons, with roughly 8.4% in the top ten. Sequencing was done on a sample of peripheral blood. These receptors were collected from a woman aged 70 to 79 with active COVID-19.

This clone was detected only once. This chain uses TRBV6-2 or TRBV6-3 with TRBJ2-1; a weak D match, TRBD2 (5 bases). The germline V and J ends were trimmed by 4 bases and 5 bases, with 15 bases remaining between them. Germline CDR1 MNHEY, CDR2 SVGEGT. There are 15 residues in the CDR3. CDR3 DNA sequence: TGTGCCAGCAGTTCCCCGGCGGGCGTCCACAATGAGCAGTTCTTC. Translated: CASSSPAGVHNEQFF.

This clone came up a few times. V gene TRBV7-8 combines with J gene TRBJ2-7; 7 bases align to TRBD2. CDR1 and CDR2 from the germline V gene are SGHVS and FQNEAQ. The CDR3 length is 13 residues. The V segment lost 4 bases and the J segment 5 bases; nucleotides outside the gene matches: 5. This CDR3 reads CASSSPGRDEQYF. CDR3 sequence (DNA): TGTGCCAGCAGCTCCCCAGGGAGGGACGAGCAGTACTTC.

Here the CDR3 DNA reads TGTGCCAGCAGCCGTTTGAGGAGGGAGCAGTTCTTC. Its translation: CASSRLRREQFF. The V call is TRBV14, the J call TRBJ2-1; D perhaps matches TRBD2 (5 bases). Germline-derived CDR1 and CDR2 are SGHDN and FVKESK. Trimming stripped 4 bases from V and 10 bases from J, with 11 bases between. The CDR3 totals 12 residues.

This chain connects TRBV28 to TRBJ1-1; the match to TRBD1 covers 10 bases. This CDR3 has 15 amino acids. Germline V gene lookup returns CDR1 MDHEN and CDR2 SYDVKM. With 6 bases clipped from V and 0 bases from J, the junction kept 4 bases outside the gene matches. CDR3 DNA: TGTGCCAGCAGCGGGACAGGGGACATGAACACTGAAGCTTTCTTT. Translating gives CASSGTGDMNTEAFF.

Worth noting for this clone: At one of its ends the junction is not consistent with the germline gene, which may arise from a read error. The V call is TRBV7-9, the J call TRBJ1-4; the D gene is possibly TRBD1 (6 bases). Germline CDR1 SEHNR, CDR2 FQNEAQ (reference sequence). The CDR3 loop spans 12 amino acids. The CDR3 nucleotides read TGTGCCAGCAGCTTAATCGACAGGAGTATGGTTTTT. Its protein product is CASSLIDRSMVF. Looking up the rest from reference TRBV7-9 and TRBJ1-4 gives the full variable domain: DTGVSQNPRHKITKRGQNVTFRCDPISEHNRLYWYRQTLGQGPEFLTYFQNEAQLEKSRLLSDRFSAERPKGSFSTLEIQRTEQGDSAMYLCASSLIDRSMVFGSGTQLSVL.